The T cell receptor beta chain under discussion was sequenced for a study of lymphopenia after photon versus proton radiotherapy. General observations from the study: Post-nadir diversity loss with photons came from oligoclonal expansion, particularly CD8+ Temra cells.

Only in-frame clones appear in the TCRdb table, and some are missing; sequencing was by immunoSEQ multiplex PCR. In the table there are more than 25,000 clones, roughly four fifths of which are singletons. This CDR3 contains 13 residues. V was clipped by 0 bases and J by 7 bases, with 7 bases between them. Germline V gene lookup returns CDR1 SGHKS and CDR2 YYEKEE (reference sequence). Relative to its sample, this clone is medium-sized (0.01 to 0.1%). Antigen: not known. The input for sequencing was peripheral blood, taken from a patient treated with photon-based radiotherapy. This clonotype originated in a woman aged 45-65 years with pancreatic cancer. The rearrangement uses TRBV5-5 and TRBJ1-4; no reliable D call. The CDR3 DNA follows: TGTGCCAGCAGCTTGGATATTCCTGAAAAACTGTTTTTT. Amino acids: CASSLDIPEKLFF.